This is a list of T cell receptor beta chains from one sample in a study of OX40 agonist ivuxolimab in advanced cancers. Produced via immunoSEQ multiplex PCR; TCRdb's table is partial and in-frame only. This table has tens of thousands of clones, approximately 89% appearing once. Sequenced material: CD4+ or CD8+ T cells sorted from blood, taken in a trial of the OX40 agonist ivuxolimab. The source is an adult with an advanced solid tumor such as melanoma, head and neck, liver or kidney cancer. Both conserved end residues are part of each CDR3. The D gene is left open where the match is weak. Size values are once, few and many counts, or a class for expanded clones, and some rows have none.

>TRBV4-2|NA|NA|TRBJ2-7
TGTGCCAGCAGCCAAGAGGAGGGGGGTAGCTCCTACGAGCAGTACTTC
CASSQEEGGSSYEQYF
>TRBV7-9|once|NA|TRBJ2-3
TGTGCCAGCAGCTTAGTTCTTAGGGGTGTAGATACGCAGTATTTT
CASSLVLRGVDTQYF
>TRBV2|few|NA|TRBJ1-1
TGTGCCAGCAGTGATTGGATGGGGGGAGCTTTCTTT
CASSDWMGGAFF
>TRBV27|NA|NA|TRBJ1-4
TGTGCCAGCAGCGAGCTCTCTAATGAAAAACTGTTTTTT
CASSELSNEKLFF
>TRBV4-1|NA|TRBD2|TRBJ2-5
TGCGCCAGCAGCCACGCGGGGGGAGAGACCCAGTACTTC
CASSHAGGETQYF
>TRBV7-9|NA|TRBD1|TRBJ2-7
TGTGCCAGCAGCTTGGACAGGGGGTCTTCATACGAGCAGTACTTC
CASSLDRGSSYEQYF
>TRBV7-7|NA|NA|TRBJ2-1
TGTGCTAGCAGCTTGGGGTGGAGCGGCGAGCAGTTCTTC
CASSLGWSGEQFF
>TRBV7-6|NA|NA|TRBJ2-7
TGTGCCAGCAGCTCTGGCTCCTCCTACGAGCAGTACTTC
CASSSGSSYEQYF
>TRBV5-4|NA|TRBD2|TRBJ2-1
TGTGCCAGCAGCTCCGGACTAGCGGGAGTCAATGAGCAGTTCTTC
CASSSGLAGVNEQFF
>TRBV2|NA|NA|TRBJ2-7
TGTGCCAGCAGCTCTAGCCCCTGGACGGGATACTACGAGCAGTACTTC
CASSSSPWTGYYEQYF
>TRBV27|NA|NA|TRBJ2-7
TGTGCCAGCAGTCCCGACTTGGCGAAGTACGACGAGCAGTACTTC
CASSPDLAKYDEQYF
>TRBV19|NA|NA|TRBJ1-5
TGTGCCAGTAGTATTAGTGGAGGGAGCAATCAGCCCCAGCATTTT
CASSISGGSNQPQHF
>TRBV5-4|NA|TRBD1|TRBJ1-2
TGTGCCAGCAGCTTGGAGGGCGGCAGGGGGGATGGCTACACCTTC
CASSLEGGRGDGYTF
>TRBV28|NA|NA|TRBJ2-3
TGTGCCAGCAGTTTACGGACCTACAGATTCACAGATACGCAGTATTTT
CASSLRTYRFTDTQYF
>TRBV27|NA|NA|TRBJ2-2
TGTGCCAGCAGTCCCAGGTTTGGGACGGCGAACACCGGGGAGCTGTTTTTT
CASSPRFGTANTGELFF
>TRBV10-3|NA|TRBD2|TRBJ2-3
TGTGCCATCGGGTCGACTAGCGGGAGACCAGATACGCAGTATTTT
CAIGSTSGRPDTQYF
>TRBV18|NA|TRBD1|TRBJ1-1
TGTGCCAGCTCACCGGTCCAGACAGGGCTTGAAGCTTTCTTT
CASSPVQTGLEAFF
>TRBV4-1|NA|NA|TRBJ2-3
TGCGCCAGCAGCCAAGTACCGGGCACAGATACGCAGTATTTT
CASSQVPGTDTQYF
>TRBV4-1|NA|NA|TRBJ1-1
TGCGCCAGCAGCCGGGCCGACGGGGACACTGAAGCTTTCTTT
CASSRADGDTEAFF
>TRBV11-2|NA|NA|TRBJ2-7
TGTGCCAGCAGCTTAGTGGGGGGCGCCGGGGACGAGCAGTACTTC
CASSLVGGAGDEQYF
>TRBV7-3|NA|NA|TRBJ1-5
TGTGCCAGCAGCTTAATGGAGTGGGGGGCTAATCAGCCCCAGCATTTT
CASSLMEWGANQPQHF
>TRBV7-9|once|NA|TRBJ2-3
TGTGCCAGCAGCTTTGGCGGTCCGGATACGCAGTATTTT
CASSFGGPDTQYF
>TRBV15|NA|NA|TRBJ2-5
TGTGCCACCAGCAGCAGCTGGACAGTCCAAGAGACCCAGTACTTC
CATSSSWTVQETQYF
>TRBV6-1|NA|NA|TRBJ1-1
TGTGCCAGCAGTTTTCCTGGCTCAACAGCTTTCTTT
CASSFPGSTAFF
>TRBV5-6|NA|TRBD1|TRBJ2-1
TGTGCCAGCAGCTTGGGGGGGACAGGGGACAATGAGCAGTTCTTC
CASSLGGTGDNEQFF
>TRBV19|once|NA|TRBJ2-7
TGTGCCAGTAGTATCGTAGGAACCGACGAGCAGTACTTC
CASSIVGTDEQYF
>TRBV12-1|NA|NA|TRBJ2-3
TGTGCCAGCAGCTTTAAGGGGCCAAATCTAGCGGGAGATAAGACAGATACGCAGTATTTT
CASSFKGPNLAGDKTDTQYF
>TRBV28|NA|NA|TRBJ2-5
TGTGCCAGCATTCCCCACGGGATCCAAGAGACCCAGTACTTC
CASIPHGIQETQYF
>TRBV27|NA|NA|TRBJ2-3
TGTGCCAGCAGTCTATACTCGGGGGGCGGGACAGATACGCAGTATTTT
CASSLYSGGGTDTQYF
>TRBV14|once|NA|TRBJ2-5
TGTGCCAGCAGCCAAGTAGGGGAAGGAGAGACCCAGTACTTC
CASSQVGEGETQYF
>TRBV28|NA|TRBD2|TRBJ2-1
TGTGCCAGCAGTCCTCTGTTGGGAGGGGCCAGTGAGCAGTTCTTC
CASSPLLGGASEQFF
>TRBV2|NA|TRBD1|TRBJ1-6
TGTGCCAGCAGGACAGGGCTCAAAAATTCACCCCTCCACTTT
CASRTGLKNSPLHF
>TRBV7-8|NA|TRBD2|TRBJ2-1
TGTGCCAGCAGCTTTCTAGCGGGACCCAATGAGCAGTTCTTC
CASSFLAGPNEQFF
>TRBV10-3|NA|NA|TRBJ2-7
TGTGCCACCTCGGGTGGGGACATCCTCTACGAGCAGTACTTC
CATSGGDILYEQYF
>TRBV4-1|NA|TRBD2|TRBJ2-7
TGCGCCAGCAGGGATAGCGGGGACTACGAGCAGTACTTC
CASRDSGDYEQYF
>TRBV19|once|NA|TRBJ2-7
TGTGCCAGTACAACGGGAGTGAGTTCCGAGCAGTACTTC
CASTTGVSSEQYF
>TRBV5-6|NA|NA|TRBJ2-1
TGTGCCAGCAGCCCGGATTGGGGAACCTACAATGAGCAGTTCTTC
CASSPDWGTYNEQFF
>TRBV28|NA|NA|TRBJ2-2
TGTGCCAGCAGTTCCGGGTATGGCGGGGAGCTGTTTTTT
CASSSGYGGELFF
>TRBV6-5|NA|NA|TRBJ2-7
TGTGCCAGCAGTCTCCAGGGGAGTTACGAGCAGTACTTC
CASSLQGSYEQYF
>TRBV30|NA|NA|TRBJ2-6
TGTGCCTGGAGCCCGGTCTCTGGGGCCAACGTCCTGACTTTC
CAWSPVSGANVLTF
>TRBV5-1|once|NA|TRBJ2-1
TGCGCCAGCAGCCGTGGGACAAACTCCTACAATGAGCAGTTCTTC
CASSRGTNSYNEQFF
>TRBV30|NA|TRBD2|TRBJ2-1
TGTGCCTGGAGTGGAGGACTAGAGCCTCGGGATGAGCAGTTCTTC
CAWSGGLEPRDEQFF
>TRBV28|NA|TRBD1|TRBJ2-7
TGTGCCAGCAGTTTAGGGACAGGGCGCGACGAGCAGTACTTC
CASSLGTGRDEQYF
>TRBV5-1|NA|NA|TRBJ2-5
TGCGCCAGCAGTTCCCCGCTGGGGGAGACCCAGTACTTC
CASSSPLGETQYF
>TRBV7-9|NA|NA|TRBJ1-1
TGTGCCAGCAGCCCTCTAATATATCCAATGAACACTGAAGCTTTCTTT
CASSPLIYPMNTEAFF
>TRBV6-5|NA|NA|TRBJ2-5
TGTGCCAGCGGACCACAGGGAGGAGAGACCCAGTACTTC
CASGPQGGETQYF
>TRBV9|NA|NA|TRBJ1-1
TGTGCCAGCAGCGGGGGAGGCACTGAAGCTTTCTTT
CASSGGGTEAFF
>TRBV27|NA|NA|TRBJ1-4
TGTGCCAGCAGTTCTCCTCAAGGATCCAATGAAAAACTGTTTTTT
CASSSPQGSNEKLFF
>TRBV29-1|NA|NA|TRBJ2-2
TGCAGCGTCGGACAGAGCGCGAACACCGGGGAGCTGTTTTTT
CSVGQSANTGELFF
>TRBV28|NA|TRBD1|TRBJ2-3
TGTGCCAGCAGTCGTTGGGAGGGGGACAGGGAGGATGATACGCAGTATTTT
CASSRWEGDREDDTQYF
>TRBV28|NA|NA|TRBJ2-4
TGTGCCAGCAGTTTTTCGGGGCGATCCATCCCTACCTTATCCAAAAACATTCAGTACTTC
CASSFSGRSIPTLSKNIQYF
>TRBV30|NA|NA|TRBJ2-7
TGTGCCTGGAGTGTAGGGCCTAGCGTGTACGAGCAGTACTTC
CAWSVGPSVYEQYF
>TRBV28|NA|NA|TRBJ1-4
TGTGCCAGCAGTTTATTAGGGCAGAGAAATGAAAAACTGTTTTTT
CASSLLGQRNEKLFF
>TRBV12-2|NA|NA|TRBJ2-3
TGTGCAAGTCGCTTAGTGTGGGACACTACAGATACGCAGTATTTT
CASRLVWDTTDTQYF
>TRBV27|NA|TRBD2|TRBJ2-1
TGTGCCAGCAGTCTCTTAGCGGGAACCAACAATGAGCAGTTCTTC
CASSLLAGTNNEQFF
>TRBV11-2|NA|NA|TRBJ2-7
TGTGCCAGCAGTCCCGAGGCGGGCGTCGCCTACGAGCAGTACTTC
CASSPEAGVAYEQYF
>TRBV28|NA|NA|TRBJ1-1
TGTGCCAGCAGCCTGGGGGACACTGAAGCTTTCTTT
CASSLGDTEAFF
>TRBV11-2|NA|NA|TRBJ2-7
TGTGCCAGCAGCTTAGTTTTTGGGGATACCAGCTCCTACGAGCAGTACTTC
CASSLVFGDTSSYEQYF